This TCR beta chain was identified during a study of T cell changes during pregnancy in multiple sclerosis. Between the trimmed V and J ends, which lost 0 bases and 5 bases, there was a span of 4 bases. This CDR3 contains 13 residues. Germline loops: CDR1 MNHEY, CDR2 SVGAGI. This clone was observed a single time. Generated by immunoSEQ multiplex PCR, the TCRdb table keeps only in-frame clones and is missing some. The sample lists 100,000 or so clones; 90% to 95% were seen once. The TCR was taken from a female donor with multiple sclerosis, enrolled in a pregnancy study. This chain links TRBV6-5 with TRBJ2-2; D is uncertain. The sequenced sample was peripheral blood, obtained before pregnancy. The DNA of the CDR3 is TGTGCCAGCAGTTACTCCTCTACCGGGGAGCTGTTTTTT. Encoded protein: CASSYSSTGELFF.